The next 18 T cell receptor beta chains were all read from a single sample in a study of CD8+ T cells in alopecia areata. Investigators isolated RNA and reverse transcribed it into cDNA to act as the sequencing template. Data came from immunoSEQ multiplex PCR; TCRdb stores just in-frame clones and leaves some out. Of about 150,000 clones detected, about 50% appear once; the ten largest clones hold approximately 19%. Sequencing was performed on CD8+ T cells sorted from blood, taken at week 0. Source of these receptors: a human donor with alopecia areata.

The chain couples TRBV5-1 to TRBJ2-3; D perhaps matches TRBD1 (6 bases). This CDR3 is 15 amino acids long. Trimming pared 2 bases from V and 3 bases from J, leaving 13 bases between. Per the germline V gene, CDR1 is SGHRS and CDR2 is YFSETQ. The CDR3 sequence is CASSFGEQGTDTQYF. CDR3 DNA: TGCGCCAGCAGCTTTGGTGAGCAGGGGACAGATACGCAGTATTTT.

Note on this clone: Since a much larger clone is just one base distant, this may be a read error. Other nucleotide sequences in the sample specify the same CDR3. The V gene is TRBV13, the J gene TRBJ2-1; no firm D call. The CDR3 has 12 amino acids. The germline V and J ends were trimmed by 2 bases and 5 bases, with 4 bases remaining between them. Germline V gene data show CDR1 as PRHDT and CDR2 as FYEKMQ (reference sequence). CDR3 sequence reads: CASSLSDNEQFF. Written as DNA, the CDR3 is TGTGCCAGCAGCTTATCGGACAATGAGCAGTTCTTC.

Here the CDR3 DNA reads TGTGCCAGCAGCTTCTTACAGGCCCGCCTGGAGAGCTACGAGCAGTACTTC. Its protein is CASSFLQARLESYEQYF. The gene calls are TRBV5-8 and TRBJ2-7; D may be TRBD1 (5 bases). Trimming shortened V by 2 bases and J by 3 bases, and 21 bases separated the two germline ends. From germline, CDR1 is SGHTS and CDR2 YDEGEE. This CDR3 region has 17 residues. Full variable domain (outside the CDR3, taken from reference TRBV5-8 and TRBJ2-7): EAGVTQSPTHLIKTRGQQATLRCSPISGHTSVYWYQQALGLGLQFLLWYDEGEERNRGNFPPRFSGRQFPNYSSELNVNALELEDSALYLCASSFLQARLESYEQYFGPGTRLTVT.

V usage is TRBV9 and J usage is TRBJ1-5, with a possible D match to TRBD1 (5 bases). CDR1 and CDR2 from the germline V gene are SGDLS and YYNGEE. With 3 bases removed from V and 7 bases from J, the gap between germline ends came to 17 bases. CDR3 length equals 15 residues. CDR3 nucleotides: TGTGCCAGCAGCGGAGGAGGCGGGGGAGCGCAGCCCCAGCATTTT. Amino acid sequence: CASSGGGGGAQPQHF.

This clone is a singleton in its sample. The V gene is TRBV2, the J gene TRBJ1-1; D perhaps matches TRBD1 (6 bases). The CDR3 is 15 amino acids. Germline-derived CDR1 and CDR2 are SNHLY and FYNNEI. V gave up 6 bases and J gave up 7 bases, with 21 bases separating them. CDR3 region: CASSPGGARRVEAFF. The CDR3 region has the DNA TGTGCCAGCAGCCCTGGGGGGGCCCGCCGCGTTGAAGCTTTCTTT.

This clone has a handful of counts. V and J are TRBV15 and TRBJ1-6, with D possibly being TRBD1 (6 bases). The ends were cut back, 0 bases at V and 7 bases at J, with 10 bases in the middle. The CDR3 consists of 15 residues. Germline-derived CDR1 and CDR2 are LNHNV and YYDKDF (reference sequence). The CDR3 reads CATSRDRTANSPLHF. Here the CDR3 DNA reads TGTGCCACCAGCAGAGATCGGACAGCCAATTCACCCCTCCACTTT.

J is TRBJ1-2 and V is TRBV4-3, with D perhaps matching TRBD1 (5 bases). The V end was cut by 0 bases, the J end by 4 bases, with 12 bases between. CDR1 is LGHNA, CDR2 YSLEER, per germline. The CDR3 covers 15 residues. In nucleotides, the CDR3 is TGCGCCAGCAGCCAAGACAGGGAAACGTTCTATGGCTACACCTTC. Translated: CASSQDRETFYGYTF.

This clone was detected once. The genes are TRBV25-1 and TRBJ2-2; D not resolved. The CDR3 spans 16 residues. Between the trimmed V and J ends, which lost 7 bases and 2 bases, there was a span of 17 bases. Germline loops: CDR1 MGHDK, CDR2 SYGVNS. For the CDR3, the DNA is TGTGCCAGCACCGGACCGGAGACGAGAAACACCGGGGAGCTGTTTTTT. Its translation is CASTGPETRNTGELFF.

V gene TRBV5-6 combines with J gene TRBJ2-2, with no clear D. Germline CDR1 is SGHDT and CDR2 is YYEEEE. V was cut by 4 bases and J by 7 bases, with 8 bases left in between. The CDR3 is 12 amino acids. CDR3 in amino acids: CASSLGSGELFF. The DNA of the CDR3 is TGTGCCAGCAGCCTCGGAAGCGGGGAGCTGTTTTTT.

This clone has more than one count but fewer than ten. The J gene is TRBJ2-4, the V gene TRBV27, with a tentative D call TRBD1 (5 bases). CDR1 and CDR2 from the germline V gene are MNHEY and SMNVEV (reference sequence). The CDR3 spans 12 residues. Trimming cost V 7 bases and J 13 bases, with 17 bases left between them. The DNA of the CDR3 is TGTGCCAGCAAAACAGGAGAAGGTCCCCAGTACTTC. This codes for CASKTGEGPQYF.

The J gene is TRBJ2-1, the V gene TRBV25-1; no reliable D call. Germline CDR1 reads MGHDK; CDR2 reads SYGVNS. V was pared by 3 bases and J by 0 bases, with 6 bases between. This CDR3 spans 14 amino acids. CDR3 DNA: TGTGCCAGCAGTGATCCTAGCTCCTACAATGAGCAGTTCTTC. Its translation is CASSDPSSYNEQFF.

The chain couples TRBV29-1 to TRBJ2-7; D gene ambiguous. The CDR3 is 14 amino acids. V lost 0 bases and J lost 0, with 9 bases in between. CDR1 is SQVTM and CDR2 is ANQGSEA in the germline V gene. CDR3 coding DNA: TGCAGCGTTGAAGAGATTGGCGACTCCTACGAGCAGTACTTC. This codes for CSVEEIGDSYEQYF.

This clone was found a few times. The CDR3 sequence: CASGPGLEQFF. Written as DNA, the CDR3 is TGTGCTAGTGGCCCCGGACTAGAGCAGTTCTTC. The chain has TRBV12-5 and TRBJ2-1, with D possibly matching TRBD2 (6 bases). Germline V gene sequence: CDR1 LGHNT, CDR2 FRNRAP. V dropped 6 bases and J dropped 10 bases, with 10 bases sitting between them. CDR3 length equals 11 residues.

The genes are TRBV27 and TRBJ1-6; the D is unclear. Per the germline V gene, CDR1 is MNHEY and CDR2 is SMNVEV (reference sequence). Trimming took 5 bases from V and 7 from J, leaving 9 bases between them. The CDR3 sequence is 13 residues long. DNA for the CDR3: TGTGCCAGCAGTCACACCCAGAATTCACCCCTCCACTTT. As protein: CASSHTQNSPLHF.

J is TRBJ2-2 and V is TRBV6-5; D gene uncertain. Trimming left V 6 bases short and J 6 bases short, with 11 bases between. The germline V gene has CDR1 MNHEY and CDR2 SVGAGI. The CDR3 has 13 amino acids. The chain's CDR3 is CASSPGGSGELFF. The CDR3 DNA follows: TGTGCCAGCAGCCCTGGTGGGTCCGGGGAGCTGTTTTTT.

This chain joins TRBV6-5 and TRBJ2-1; D gene unclear. CDR3 length: 14 residues. Per the germline V gene, CDR1 is MNHEY and CDR2 is SVGAGI. V lost 4 bases and J 10 bases, leaving 17 bases between the germline ends. CDR3 bases: TGTGCCAGCAGTTTTCGGGTAGCAGCCGAAGAGCAGTTCTTC. Its translation: CASSFRVAAEEQFF.

The V and J genes are TRBV4-3 and TRBJ2-7, with D possibly TRBD2 on 6 matching bases. The CDR3 is made up of 16 amino acids. Germline CDR1 and CDR2: LGHNA and YSLEER. Trimming cost V 0 bases and J 4 bases, with 16 bases left between them. The CDR3 DNA reads as TGCGCCAGCAGCCAAGATCGGGCGGGACTCCAGTACGAGCAGTACTTC. As protein: CASSQDRAGLQYEQYF.

As to this clone: At one end the junction does not follow the germline gene, possibly because of a read error. This chain connects TRBV30 to TRBJ2-1, with 10 bases fitting TRBD1. Per germline, CDR1 GTSNPN and CDR2 SVGIG (reference sequence). The length of the CDR3 is 12 residues. The CDR3 region is CAWRIHGTGDVF. As DNA, the CDR3 is TGTGCCTGGAGAATTCACGGGACAGGGGACGTCTTC.